These 11 T cell receptor beta chains originate from one sample sequenced in a study of T cells in Graves' hyperthyroidism and ophthalmopathy. Amplification of TCR beta CDR3 regions was performed using RNA transcripts as template. The HTBI primer set was used in a first-round RT-PCR of the TCR CDR3. TCRdb recomputed calls from the multiplex PCR reads with MiXCR, one row per CDR3 protein. This sample has around 440,000 distinct CDR3 sequences; approximately 14% occur once, and the top ten carry 13% to 15%. Sample: blood. These receptors all come from a young woman with Graves' hyperthyroidism.

This clonotype was seen ten or more times. V and J are TRBV20-1 and TRBJ1-2; D gene unclear. This CDR3 contains 14 residues. The ends were cut back, 3 bases at V and 3 bases at J, with 14 bases in the middle. CDR1 is DFQATT, CDR2 SNEGSKA, per germline (reference sequence). CDR3 in DNA: TGCAGTGCTAGTGGCCCCGTTGGGGACTATGGCTACACCTTC. Amino acid sequence: CSASGPVGDYGYTF.

This clonotype appeared once. A much bigger clone sits one base away, suggesting this may be a read error. The CDR3: CSATRPGGWKTQYF. CDR3 sequence (DNA): TGCAGTGCCACCCGCCCGGGGGGGTGGAAGACCCAGTACTTC. The genes are TRBV20-1 and TRBJ2-5, with 8 bases lining up with TRBD2. Trimming took 6 bases from V and 6 from J; bases not matched to a gene: 12. The CDR3 spans 14 residues. Germline loops: CDR1 DFQATT, CDR2 SNEGSKA (reference sequence).

The chain joins TRBV6-1 to TRBJ1-6; D unclear. The V and J ends lost 6 bases and 7 bases respectively, with 16 bases between them. The germline V gene has CDR1 MNHNS and CDR2 SASEGT. The length of the CDR3 is 15 residues. The chain's CDR3 is CASSPEDRANSPLHF. Here the CDR3 DNA reads TGTGCCAGCAGCCCCGAAGACCGGGCCAATTCACCCCTCCACTTT.

This clonotype has at least ten counts. This sequence joins TRBV12-3 or TRBV12-4 and TRBJ1-5; 9 bases agree with TRBD1. Trimming removed 6 bases from V and 0 bases from J; junction bases left unmatched: 15. The length of the CDR3 is 19 residues. CDR3 DNA sequence: TGTGCCAGCAGACAGGGGGGAAATGGGACAGGGTATAGCAATCAGCCCCAGCATTTT. Its translation is CASRQGGNGTGYSNQPQHF.

This clonotype has a handful of counts. The chain has TRBV3-1 and TRBJ2-7; the D gene could be TRBD1 or TRBD2 (6 bases each). This CDR3 has 16 amino acids. The V and J ends lost 5 bases and 4 bases respectively, with 21 bases between them. Looked up from germline, CDR1 is LGHDT and CDR2 is YNNKEL (reference sequence). In DNA form, the CDR3 reads TGTGCCAGCAGCGCAAGGAGGGGGTTTGAAGGTTACGAGCAGTACTTC. This sequence encodes CASSARRGFEGYEQYF.

At least ten counts were recorded for this clonotype. Germline is not matched at one junction end, which may reflect a read error. V gene TRBV7-3 combines with J gene TRBJ2-5; maybe TRBD2 (5 bases). The CDR3 is 13 residues long. Germline CDR1 SGHTA, CDR2 FQGTGA. The CDR3, as DNA: TGTGCCAGCAGCCCTAGCATACTAGAGTCCCAGTACTTC. It translates to CASSPSILESQYF.

This clonotype was seen many times. The genes are TRBV10-1 and TRBJ2-7; D is undetermined. Trimming took 3 bases from V and 5 from J, leaving 14 bases between them. Germline values: CDR1 WNHNN, CDR2 SYGVQD (reference sequence). The CDR3 is 14 residues long. CDR3 nucleotides: TGCGCCAGCAGTGAAGTAGCTGAGAAGGACGAGCAGTACTTC. This encodes CASSEVAEKDEQYF.

As for this clonotype: This may arise from a read error, as a much more abundant clone is one base away. This chain connects TRBV2 to TRBJ2-6; D is perhaps TRBD2 (5 bases). V was shortened by 6 bases and J by 1 base, with 13 bases between the two germline ends. The CDR3 loop spans 16 amino acids. Per the germline V gene, CDR1 is SNHLY and CDR2 is FYNNEI. For the CDR3, the DNA is TGTGCCAGCAGGGCGACACGGGATTCTGGGGCCAACGTCCTGACTTTC. This gives the protein CASRATRDSGANVLTF.

This clonotype was counted ten times or more. J is TRBJ1-5 and V is TRBV18; TRBD1 aligns across 8 bases. This CDR3 is built from 15 residues. V was pared by 2 bases and J by 2 bases, with 2 bases of the junction left unmatched. Per germline, CDR1 KGHSH and CDR2 LQKENI. The CDR3 DNA follows: TGTGCCAGCTCACCAACGACAGGGGGCAATCAGCCCCAGCATTTT. It codes for CASSPTTGGNQPQHF.

This clonotype was recorded a few times. The rearrangement uses TRBV11-2 and TRBJ2-7; possibly TRBD1 or TRBD2 for D (5 bases each). Trimming removed 4 bases from V and 6 bases from J, with 28 bases in between. Germline assignment: CDR1 SGHAT and CDR2 FQNNGV. The CDR3 is 18 residues long. Here the CDR3 reads CASSSNPPGPILASEQYF. DNA for the CDR3: TGTGCCAGCAGCTCAAACCCCCCGGGGCCTATATTGGCGAGCGAGCAGTACTTC. Full variable domain (missing parts from reference TRBV11-2 and TRBJ2-7): EAGVAQSPRYKIIEKRQSVAFWCNPISGHATLYWYQQILGQGPKLLIQFQNNGVVDDSQLPKDRFSAERLKGVDSTLKIQPAKLEDSAVYLCASSSNPPGPILASEQYFGPGTRLTVT.

The V and J genes are TRBV7-8 and TRBJ1-3; TRBD1 might be the D (6 bases). Per germline, CDR1 SGHVS and CDR2 FQNEAQ. Trimming removed 5 bases from V and 0 bases from J, with 17 bases in between. The CDR3 spans 17 residues. As DNA, the CDR3 is TGTGCCAGCAGCCGCCGGGGAGGGGGGGACTCTGGAAACACCATATATTTT. Its protein is CASSRRGGGDSGNTIYF.